Each of the 3 T cell receptor beta chains below was sequenced from the same sample in a study of healthy donors' naive CD4 and CD8 T cells. A linear amplification protocol produced the TCR libraries from roughly 0.5 ug of total RNA. A single record per CDR3 protein comes from TCRdb applying MiXCR to the reads. The sample includes approximately 180,000 distinct CDR3 sequences, around 80% of them seen just once. The specimen was naive CD4+ and CD8+ T cells sorted from blood, pooled from several donors. The receptors here all came from a pool of human donors in good health; the sample pools cells from several healthy donors.

The V call is TRBV30, the J call TRBJ2-1; D unresolved. This CDR3 is built from 17 residues. The germline V gene has CDR1 GTSNPN and CDR2 SVGIG (reference sequence). Trimming left V 0 bases short and J 7 bases short, with 22 bases between. CDR3 in DNA: TGTGCCTGGAGTGTGGGGTTTAACAGCGCCCTAGGGAATGAGCAGTTCTTC. Its protein product is CAWSVGFNSALGNEQFF.

The chain joins TRBV29-1 to TRBJ2-7; 10 bases are shared with TRBD1. Trimming took 7 bases from V and 3 from J; bases not matched to a gene: 6. Germline CDR1 and CDR2: SQVTM and ANQGSEA. The CDR3 covers 13 residues. The CDR3 nucleotides read TGCAGCGCGGGACAGGGGCAAAACTACGAGCAGTACTTC. Translation gives CSAGQGQNYEQYF.

This chain connects TRBV6-5 to TRBJ2-6; TRBD1 might be the D (6 bases). Trimming removed 2 bases from V and 1 base from J, with 9 bases in between. The CDR3 runs to 16 residues. The germline V gene has CDR1 MNHEY and CDR2 SVGAGI. The CDR3 nucleotides read TGTGCCAGCAGTTACGGGCAGGGGTCTGGGGCCAACGTCCTGACTTTC. Translated, it gives CASSYGQGSGANVLTF.